This TCR beta chain was identified during a study of blood T cell repertoires in COVID-19. Overall study context: PBMCs, B-cell-depleted T cells, or T cells provided the cDNA or gDNA that made up the material.

This clone was seen a handful of times. Germline V CDR1 and CDR2: SEHNR, FQNEAQ (reference sequence). Trimming removed 6 bases from V and 8 bases from J; junction bases left unmatched: 8. The CDR3 totals 13 residues. Profiled with immunoSEQ multiplex PCR; TCRdb holds only in-frame clones, not every one. The sample comprises approximately 60,000 clones, 65% to 85% of which are singletons, and around 6.3% rests with the top ten. The chain combines TRBV7-9 with TRBJ1-2, with 8 bases lining up with TRBD1. The source is a human donor in a cohort sampled during active COVID-19. Source material: peripheral blood. CDR3 sequence reads: CASRRSTGAGYTF. The CDR3 DNA reads as TGTGCCAGCAGGCGTTCGACAGGGGCGGGCTACACCTTC.